A single sample gave rise to the 17 T cell receptor beta chains below, sequenced in a study of Ad26.COV2.S vaccination and SARS-CoV-2 variants. This sample's treatment: roughly 20 received Ad26.COV2.S at low or high dose, single or two shots; 5 received placebo; per-sample allocation not given. Sampling was performed 63 days after the first vaccine or placebo injection. Profiled with immunoSEQ multiplex PCR; TCRdb holds only in-frame clones, not every one. In the table there are about 320,000 clones, about 86% of which are singletons. Source: peripheral blood, taken in a trial of Ad26.COV2.S vaccine versus placebo. The receptor source for this set is a person aged 18-60 years who received the Ad26.COV2.S COVID-19 vaccine or a placebo.

The rearrangement links TRBV5-6 to TRBJ2-1; 11 bases are shared with TRBD1. With V trimmed by 3 bases and J by 16 bases, 9 bases remained unmatched. The CDR3 consists of 13 residues. Germline CDR1 and CDR2: SGHDT and YYEEEE. DNA for the CDR3: TGTGCCAGCAGCTCGGACAGGGGGCGCCGAGCCTTCTTC. Amino acid sequence: CASSSDRGRRAFF.

The chain couples TRBV15 to TRBJ1-1; D is uncertain. The CDR3 runs to 14 residues. V dropped 3 bases and J dropped 0 bases, with 8 bases sitting between them. CDR1 and CDR2 from the germline V gene are LNHNV and YYDKDF (reference sequence). CDR3 sequence (DNA): TGTGCCACCAGCAGCCTCTCAATGAACACTGAAGCTTTCTTT. It specifies CATSSLSMNTEAFF.

The rearrangement uses TRBV5-1 and TRBJ1-1; the D is unclear. The length of the CDR3 is 14 residues. The V end lost 5 bases, the J end lost 3 bases, and 14 bases lay between the germline ends. Germline CDR1 and CDR2: SGHRS and YFSETQ. For the CDR3, the DNA is TGCGCCAGCAGAATAAGTCAGGAGTACACTGAAGCTTTCTTT. Translated: CASRISQEYTEAFF. The entire variable domain, with the rest obtained from reference TRBV5-1 and TRBJ1-1, is as follows: KAGVTQTPRYLIKTRGQQVTLSCSPISGHRSVSWYQQTPGQGLQFLFEYFSETQRNKGNFPGRFSGRQFSNSRSEMNVSTLELGDSALYLCASRISQEYTEAFFGQGTRLTVV.

The chain recombines TRBV30 with TRBJ2-2; TRBD1 is a possible D gene (6 bases). The CDR3 loop spans 14 amino acids. Per germline, CDR1 GTSNPN and CDR2 SVGIG (reference sequence). V was clipped by 0 bases and J by 1 base, with 6 bases between them. As DNA, the CDR3 is TGTGCCTGGAGTGTAGGGGGGAACACCGGGGAGCTGTTTTTT. This codes for CAWSVGGNTGELFF. Full variable domain (remainder filled in from reference TRBV30 and TRBJ2-2): SQTIHQWPATLVQPVGSPLSLECTVEGTSNPNLYWYRQAAGRGLQLLFYSVGIGQISSEVPQNLSASRPQDRQFILSSKKLLLSDSGFYLCAWSVGGNTGELFFGEGSRLTVL.

The V and J genes are TRBV9 and TRBJ2-2; D possibly matches TRBD1 or TRBD2 (6 bases each). V shed 3 bases and J shed 5 bases, with 17 bases lying between them. CDR1 and CDR2 (germline): SGDLS, YYNGEE. CDR3 length: 16 residues. The CDR3 DNA is TGTGCCAGCAGCGCCGGGGACTCCCAGGGGACCGGGGAGCTGTTTTTT. Its protein is CASSAGDSQGTGELFF.

V is TRBV4-2 and J is TRBJ2-5, with D unclear. The germline V and J ends were trimmed by 2 bases and 3 bases, with 19 bases remaining between them. The CDR3 is 17 residues long. Germline V CDR1 and CDR2: LGHNA, YNFKEQ. CDR3 sequence: CASSQSRHGPRKETQYF. In DNA form, the CDR3 reads TGTGCCAGCAGCCAATCCCGACACGGACCGCGTAAAGAGACCCAGTACTTC.

The J gene is TRBJ2-5, the V gene TRBV12-3 or TRBV12-4; D may be TRBD1 (5 bases). V was trimmed by 6 bases and J by 5 bases, leaving 10 bases between them. The CDR3 runs 12 residues. CDR3 nucleotides: TGTGCCAGCAGCACAGGCGCGGAGACCCAGTACTTC. Protein sequence: CASSTGAETQYF.

V usage is TRBV6-2 or TRBV6-3 and J usage is TRBJ2-1; the D call may be TRBD1 or TRBD2 (5 bases each). CDR1 is MNHEY and CDR2 is SVGEGT in the germline V gene. Trimming took off 5 bases at V and 2 bases at J, with 13 bases between the two ends. The CDR3 is 15 residues long. CDR3 sequence (DNA): TGTGCCAGCAGTAGCCCGGGGCGGGCCTACAATGAGCAGTTCTTC. It is translated as CASSSPGRAYNEQFF.

The gene calls are TRBV5-6 and TRBJ1-6; 9 bases align to TRBD1. Unmatched junction bases numbered 8, after V lost 4 bases and J lost 3 bases. Germline values: CDR1 SGHDT, CDR2 YYEEEE. This CDR3 is 17 amino acids long. The CDR3: CASSRVGQGYYNSPLHF. The CDR3 DNA reads as TGTGCCAGCAGCAGAGTGGGACAGGGTTACTATAATTCACCCCTCCACTTT.

This chain joins TRBV5-8 and TRBJ1-4; D not certain. The germline V gene encodes CDR1 SGHTS and CDR2 YDEGEE. The V end was cut by 4 bases, the J end by 8 bases, with 12 bases between. The CDR3 extends over 13 amino acids. The CDR3 sequence: CASSPAVGEKLFF. The CDR3 DNA follows: TGTGCCAGCAGCCCCGCCGTTGGGGAAAAACTGTTTTTT.

This chain uses TRBV7-8 with TRBJ2-7; D gene unclear. Germline-derived CDR1 and CDR2 are SGHVS and FQNEAQ. V was trimmed by 2 bases and J by 6 bases, leaving 11 bases between them. This CDR3 region has 13 residues. In nucleotides, the CDR3 is TGTGCCAGCAGCTTAAATACTGCTGGCGAGCAGTACTTC. Its protein is CASSLNTAGEQYF.

The V gene is TRBV5-4, the J gene TRBJ2-7, with D perhaps TRBD1 (7 bases). Trimming shortened V by 4 bases and J by 3 bases, and 20 bases separated the two germline ends. Germline V gene data show CDR1 as SGHNT and CDR2 as YYREEE (reference sequence). The length of the CDR3 is 16 residues. CDR3 region: CASSQSEGAGNYEQYF. The CDR3 region has the DNA TGTGCCAGCAGCCAGTCGGAGGGGGCGGGGAACTACGAGCAGTACTTC.

The rearrangement uses TRBV21-1 and TRBJ1-2; TRBD1 was called by the table and not checked on the DNA. TRBV21-1 constitutes a pseudogene. This CDR3 region has 17 residues. The chain's CDR3 is CASSKAGTSPKFYGYTF. The CDR3 nucleotides read TGTGCCAGCAGCAAAGCCGGGACATCCCCTAAATTTTATGGCTACACCTTC.

This clone was seen only a few times. The CDR3 spells CASSLGGLALNNEQFF. The CDR3 DNA is TGTGCCAGCAGCTTAGGGGGACTAGCCCTGAATAATGAGCAGTTCTTC. This chain connects TRBV11-1 to TRBJ2-1; TRBD2 aligns across 9 bases. The CDR3 has 16 residues. Germline V CDR1 and CDR2: SGHAT, FQDESV (reference sequence). V trimming: 1 base; J trimming: 7 bases; junction bases outside the gene matches: 8.

This clone was recorded once. The CDR3: CASSPRGPGQTQETQYF. The CDR3 DNA reads TGTGCCAGCTCACCACGTGGACCAGGACAGACCCAAGAGACCCAGTACTTC. The rearrangement joins TRBV18 to TRBJ2-5; D might be TRBD1 (6 bases). Trimming cost V 1 base and J 1 base, with 16 bases left between them. Germline lookup yields CDR1 KGHSH and CDR2 LQKENI. This CDR3 region has 17 residues.

This sequence joins TRBV4-3 and TRBJ2-5, with D uncertain. Germline CDR1 LGHNA, CDR2 YSLEER. Trimming stripped 0 bases from V and 5 bases from J, with 10 bases between. The CDR3 runs 14 residues. The CDR3 sequence is CASSQERRTETQYF. CDR3 coding DNA: TGCGCCAGCAGCCAAGAGAGGCGGACGGAGACCCAGTACTTC.

The genes are TRBV12-5 and TRBJ1-5; D not certain. Trimming pared 3 bases from V and 1 base from J, leaving 7 bases between. CDR1 and CDR2 from the germline V gene are LGHNT and FRNRAP. CDR3 size: 14 residues. CDR3 DNA sequence: TGTGCTAGTGGTTTAGGGTTGAGCAATCAGCCCCAGCATTTT. Residues: CASGLGLSNQPQHF.